These 12 T cell receptor beta chains share one sample of origin, sequenced in a study of identical twins. MiXCR, applied by TCRdb to the 5' RACE reads, yields one record per CDR3 protein. The sample has about 220,000 distinct CDR3 sequences; roughly 9.4% are singletons. The specimen was memory (CD45RO+) T cells sorted from blood. The receptors come from a woman aged 18-29 years in good health.

Many counts were recorded for this clonotype. The chain is built from TRBV29-1 and TRBJ1-1, with 7 nucleotides matching TRBD1. The CDR3 covers 15 residues. Germline values: CDR1 SQVTM, CDR2 ANQGSEA. J lost 0 bases, V lost 3 bases, and 7 bases had no gene match. CDR3 loop: CSVDPWGTVNTEAFF. The CDR3 DNA is TGCAGCGTTGACCCATGGGGGACAGTGAACACTGAAGCTTTCTTT. The full variable domain, in which reference TRBV29-1 and TRBJ1-1 provide the parts outside the CDR3, is SAVISQKPSRDICQRGTSLTIQCQVDSQVTMMFWYRQQPGQSLTLIATANQGSEATYESGFVIDKFPISRPNLTFSTLTVSNMSPEDSSIYLCSVDPWGTVNTEAFFGQGTRLTVV.

The chain employs TRBV12-3 or TRBV12-4 and TRBJ1-5, with 7 bases aligning to TRBD1. The length of the CDR3 is 15 residues. V lost 1 base to trimming and J lost 6 bases; unmatched junction nucleotides: 6. The CDR3 nucleotides are TGTGCCAGCAGTTTAGGGCAGGGGGGGGGTCAGCCCCAGCATTTT. Its protein product is CASSLGQGGGQPQHF.

This clonotype was picked up many times. CDR3: CSASFGTGGYEQYF. The CDR3 DNA sequence: TGCAGTGCTAGTTTTGGGACAGGGGGTTACGAGCAGTACTTC. This chain joins TRBV20-1 and TRBJ2-7; 11 bases match TRBD1. The length of the CDR3 is 14 residues. The germline gives CDR1 DFQATT, CDR2 SNEGSKA (reference sequence). V was pared by 3 bases and J by 4 bases, with 5 bases of the junction left unmatched.

In its sample, this clonotype was seen a few times. The chain carries TRBV6-4 and TRBJ2-5; D may be TRBD1 or TRBD2 (5 bases each). Germline lookup yields CDR1 MRHNA and CDR2 SNTAGT. This CDR3 has 13 amino acids. V was cut by 3 bases and J by 4 bases, with 9 bases left in between. The CDR3 spells CASSEGERETQYF. The CDR3 DNA is TGTGCCAGCAGTGAAGGGGAGAGAGAGACCCAGTACTTC.

CDR3: CASSYSTSGSGANVLTF. CDR3 coding DNA: TGTGCCAGCAGTTACTCGACATCGGGTTCTGGGGCCAACGTCCTGACTTTC. V gene TRBV6-5 combines with J gene TRBJ2-6; D not certain. The germline V gene encodes CDR1 MNHEY and CDR2 SVGAGI. This CDR3 region has 17 residues. The V gene lost 0 bases and the J gene lost 1 base, with 10 bases spanning the gap.

This chain links TRBV11-2 with TRBJ2-3, with TRBD2 matching over 7 bases. The length of the CDR3 is 15 residues. The germline V gene encodes CDR1 SGHAT and CDR2 FQNNGV. With V trimmed by 6 bases and J by 1 base, 7 bases remained unmatched. This chain's CDR3 is CASSQLAWGTDTQYF. The CDR3 nucleotides are TGTGCCAGCAGTCAACTAGCGTGGGGCACAGATACGCAGTATTTT.

A note on this clonotype: Given a much more abundant clone one base away, this may be a read error. The rearrangement uses TRBV5-1 and TRBJ2-1; TRBD2 might be the D (6 bases). The CDR3 length is 14 residues. V dropped 7 bases and J dropped 7 bases, with 18 bases sitting between them. Germline CDR1 and CDR2: SGHRS and YFSETQ. The CDR3 reads CASGNREPGNEQFF. CDR3 nucleotide sequence: TGCGCCAGCGGAAACCGGGAGCCGGGGAATGAGCAGTTCTTC. Variable domain in full (rest from reference TRBV5-1 and TRBJ2-1): KAGVTQTPRYLIKTRGQQVTLSCSPISGHRSVSWYQQTPGQGLQFLFEYFSETQRNKGNFPGRFSGRQFSNSRSEMNVSTLELGDSALYLCASGNREPGNEQFFGPGTRLTVL.

This clonotype came up a few times. The gene calls are TRBV6-6 and TRBJ2-5, with D perhaps TRBD2 (5 bases). V gave up 5 bases and J gave up 7 bases, with 8 bases separating them. Germline CDR1 and CDR2: MNHNY and SVGAGI (reference sequence). There are 11 residues in the CDR3. CDR3 residues: CASSPGGTQYF. CDR3 DNA: TGTGCCAGCAGTCCCGGAGGGACCCAGTACTTC.

This clonotype was seen many times. The DNA of the CDR3 is TGTGCCAGCAGTAAACAGGCTGGGGCCAACGTCCTGACTTTC. Encoded protein: CASSKQAGANVLTF. The V and J genes are TRBV12-3 or TRBV12-4 and TRBJ2-6, with D perhaps TRBD1 (5 bases). The CDR3 consists of 14 residues. Trimming took 5 bases from V and 2 from J, leaving 7 bases between them.

This chain uses TRBV27 with TRBJ1-6; no firm D call. Between the trimmed V and J ends, which lost 5 bases and 1 base, there was a span of 15 bases. CDR3 length equals 17 residues. Germline loops: CDR1 MNHEY, CDR2 SMNVEV (reference sequence). The CDR3: CASSEGLFGSYNSPLHF. The CDR3 nucleotides read TGTGCCAGCAGTGAAGGCCTTTTCGGATCCTATAATTCACCCCTCCACTTT.

This clonotype was seen many times. This chain links TRBV12-3 or TRBV12-4 with TRBJ1-5, with 10 positions matching TRBD1. V was pared by 7 bases and J by 5 bases, with 2 bases of the junction left unmatched. The CDR3 extends over 13 amino acids. CDR3 loop: CASNGQGDQPQHF. CDR3 coding DNA: TGTGCCAGCAACGGACAGGGGGATCAGCCCCAGCATTTT.

This clonotype occurred a few times. The V gene is TRBV7-3, the J gene TRBJ2-5; TRBD2 aligns across 10 bases. The junction had 5 bases not matched to a gene; V was cut back by 2 bases and J by 5 bases. This CDR3 contains 15 residues. The germline gives CDR1 SGHTA, CDR2 FQGTGA. The CDR3 DNA follows: TGTGCCAGCAGCTTAGGAGGGACTAGCGAGGAGACCCAGTACTTC. The encoded protein is CASSLGGTSEETQYF. Supplemented by reference TRBV7-3 and TRBJ2-5, the full variable domain reads GAGVSQTPSNKVTEKGKYVELRCDPISGHTALYWYRQSLGQGPEFLIYFQGTGAADDSGLPNDRFFAVRPEGSVSTLKIQRTERGDSAVYLCASSLGGTSEETQYFGPGTRLLVL.